A single sample is the source of the 26 T cell receptor beta chains below, sequenced in a study of blood T cell repertoires in COVID-19. The table came from immunoSEQ multiplex PCR; TCRdb's copy has only in-frame clones and leaves some out. Of roughly 360,000 clones listed, around 89% are singletons. Sequenced input: PBMCs or T cells enriched from blood (not recorded which). The receptors were sampled from a woman in her twenties or thirties with acute COVID-19.

This clone has only a few counts. This chain joins TRBV4-1 and TRBJ2-1; D is undetermined. Germline-derived CDR1 and CDR2 are MGHRA and YSYEKL. Trimming took off 1 base at V and 0 bases at J, with 13 bases between the two ends. The CDR3 runs 17 residues. As DNA, the CDR3 is TGCGCCAGCAGCCAAGTAGAGCAGGCGAGCTCCTACAATGAGCAGTTCTTC. Amino acids: CASSQVEQASSYNEQFF.

The chain carries TRBV2 and TRBJ2-6; 11 bases align to TRBD1. V trimming: 6 bases; J trimming: 3 bases; junction bases outside the gene matches: 10. The CDR3 consists of 18 residues. Germline CDR1 reads SNHLY; CDR2 reads FYNNEI. The CDR3 is CASRAPGQGEVGANVLTF. As DNA, the CDR3 is TGTGCCAGCAGGGCACCGGGACAGGGGGAAGTTGGGGCCAACGTCCTGACTTTC.

The chain is built from TRBV9 and TRBJ1-4; D gene unclear. This CDR3 has 17 amino acids. Germline V gene sequence: CDR1 SGDLS, CDR2 YYNGEE. The V end was cut by 0 bases, the J end by 4 bases, with 16 bases between. CDR3 amino acids: CASSVGTAGGINEKLFF. In DNA, the CDR3 is TGTGCCAGCAGCGTAGGGACTGCCGGCGGGATTAATGAAAAACTGTTTTTT.

The chain carries TRBV6-1 and TRBJ1-1; TRBD1 matches at 8 bases. J was trimmed by 2 bases and V by 3 bases; bases with no gene match: 2. This CDR3 is built from 14 residues. Looked up from germline, CDR1 is MNHNS and CDR2 is SASEGT. Written as DNA, the CDR3 is TGTGCCAGCAGTGACGGGACAGGAAACACTGAAGCTTTCTTT. Translation: CASSDGTGNTEAFF.

The V call is TRBV5-6, the J call TRBJ2-7; 10 bases map to TRBD2. This CDR3 region has 15 residues. The ends lost 0 bases at V and 5 bases at J; junction bases unmatched: 5. Germline CDR1 and CDR2: SGHDT and YYEEEE. CDR3 sequence (DNA): TGTGCCAGCAGCTTGGGAGCGGGGGGGCCAAACGAGCAGTACTTC. Translation: CASSLGAGGPNEQYF.

The rearrangement uses TRBV27 and TRBJ2-1; possible D gene TRBD1, 6 bases. The germline V and J ends were trimmed by 3 bases and 10 bases, with 16 bases remaining between them. Germline CDR1 MNHEY, CDR2 SMNVEV (reference sequence). CDR3 length equals 14 residues. For the CDR3, the DNA is TGTGCCAGCAGTTTCCGGACAGAGTGGAAAGAGCAGTTCTTC. Amino acid sequence: CASSFRTEWKEQFF.

V is TRBV5-6 and J is TRBJ1-4; unclear D gene. V shed 2 bases and J shed 3 bases, with 5 bases lying between them. Looked up from germline, CDR1 is SGHDT and CDR2 is YYEEEE. The CDR3 totals 13 residues. The CDR3 DNA reads TGTGCCAGCAGCTTTCAGGCTAATGAAAAACTGTTTTTT. Protein: CASSFQANEKLFF.

The rearrangement joins TRBV9 to TRBJ1-1; perhaps TRBD1 as D (6 bases). CDR1 SGDLS and CDR2 YYNGEE come from the germline V gene. The CDR3 extends over 13 amino acids. Trimming took off 3 bases at V and 3 bases at J, with 9 bases between the two ends. The CDR3 region is CASSARTDTEAFF. CDR3 in DNA: TGTGCCAGCAGCGCCCGGACAGACACTGAAGCTTTCTTT.

The chain is built from TRBV5-1 and TRBJ2-7; 9 bases agree with TRBD1. Germline V gene sequence: CDR1 SGHRS, CDR2 YFSETQ. Trimming cost V 0 bases and J 6 bases; bases outside gene matches: 4. The CDR3 covers 14 residues. DNA for the CDR3: TGCGCCAGCAGCTTGGGGACAGGGGTAAGCGAGCAGTACTTC. Encoded protein: CASSLGTGVSEQYF.

V is TRBV19 and J is TRBJ1-6; D possibly corresponds to TRBD1 (5 bases). The germline CDR1 and CDR2 sequences are LNHDA and SQIVND (reference sequence). Trimming removed 7 bases at V and 7 bases at J, with 8 bases between. The CDR3 has 12 amino acids. In nucleotides, the CDR3 is TGTGCCAGTACAGGGTGGAATTCACCCCTCCACTTT. It specifies CASTGWNSPLHF. The full variable domain, rest sourced from reference TRBV19 and TRBJ1-6, is DGGITQSPKYLFRKEGQNVTLSCEQNLNHDAMYWYRQDPGQGLRLIYYSQIVNDFQKGDIAEGYSVSREKKESFPLTVTSAQKNPTAFYLCASTGWNSPLHFGNGTRLTVT.

The V gene is TRBV5-1, the J gene TRBJ2-1, with TRBD2 as a possible D gene (6 bases). V lost 4 bases and J lost 2, with 13 bases in between. The CDR3 has 15 residues. CDR1 and CDR2 (germline): SGHRS, YFSETQ. The CDR3 DNA is TGCGCCAGCAGCCCGGGGGACCGCGCCTACAATGAGCAGTTCTTC. Protein: CASSPGDRAYNEQFF.

The chain is built from TRBV5-6 and TRBJ2-5; D unclear. The CDR3 extends over 14 amino acids. Trimming left V 2 bases short and J 4 bases short, with 12 bases between. Germline CDR1 and CDR2: SGHDT and YYEEEE. This chain's CDR3 is CASSLLAVRETQYF. The CDR3 nucleotides are TGTGCCAGCAGCTTATTAGCAGTAAGAGAGACCCAGTACTTC.

CDR3 sequence: CSARANTEAFF. Written as DNA, the CDR3 is TGCAGTGCTAGAGCTAACACTGAAGCTTTCTTT. The V call is TRBV20-1, the J call TRBJ1-1; unclear D gene. Germline values: CDR1 DFQATT, CDR2 SNEGSKA (reference sequence). V lost 1 base, J lost 2 bases, and 2 bases lay in between. The CDR3 contains 11 residues.

The genes are TRBV6-5 and TRBJ1-1; 11 nucleotides agree with TRBD1. Germline loops: CDR1 MNHEY, CDR2 SVGAGI. V dropped 1 base and J dropped 5; count of bases not matched to a gene: 3. This CDR3 comprises 15 residues. Here the CDR3 DNA reads TGTGCCAGCAGTTACTGGACAGGGGGCAGTACTGAAGCTTTCTTT. This codes for CASSYWTGGSTEAFF.

CDR3 DNA sequence: TGTGCCAGCAGGGGACAGGGGGATCGCTCCTATAATTCACCCCTCCACTTT. It encodes CASRGQGDRSYNSPLHF. V gene TRBV2 combines with J gene TRBJ1-6; 11 bases agree with TRBD1. After removal of 6 bases from V and 0 bases from J, the junction contained 4 bases not matched to a gene. The CDR3 totals 17 residues. Germline assignment: CDR1 SNHLY and CDR2 FYNNEI. Together with reference TRBV2 and TRBJ1-6, the CDR3 gives the full variable domain: EPEVTQTPSHQVTQMGQEVILRCVPISNHLYFYWYRQILGQKVEFLVSFYNNEISEKSEIFDDQFSVERPDGSNFTLKIRSTKLEDSAMYFCASRGQGDRSYNSPLHFGNGTRLTVT.

V is TRBV5-1 and J is TRBJ1-2, with D perhaps TRBD1 (6 bases). CDR3 length equals 17 residues. V shed 1 base and J shed 8 bases, with 24 bases lying between them. Germline values: CDR1 SGHRS, CDR2 YFSETQ. The DNA of the CDR3 is TGCGCCAGCAGCTTGCCCCCGACAGGTCGTGGAATTATCGGCTACACCTTC. It yields the protein CASSLPPTGRGIIGYTF.

This rearrangement joins TRBV29-1 to TRBJ1-2; 10 bases agree with TRBD1. J lost 7 bases, V lost 3 bases, and 8 bases had no gene match. This CDR3 is built from 14 residues. Germline CDR1 reads SQVTM; CDR2 reads ANQGSEA. CDR3 in DNA: TGCAGCGTTGAGAGACAGGGGGCATGGGGTGGCTACACCTTC. The encoded protein is CSVERQGAWGGYTF. Together with reference TRBV29-1 and TRBJ1-2, the CDR3 gives the full variable domain: SAVISQKPSRDICQRGTSLTIQCQVDSQVTMMFWYRQQPGQSLTLIATANQGSEATYESGFVIDKFPISRPNLTFSTLTVSNMSPEDSSIYLCSVERQGAWGGYTFGSGTRLTVV.

The chain links TRBV12-3 or TRBV12-4 to TRBJ1-2; D unclear. The CDR3 is made up of 12 amino acids. V was trimmed by 3 bases and J by 7 bases, leaving 9 bases between them. The CDR3 spells CASSFPGGGYTF. The CDR3 DNA reads as TGTGCCAGCAGTTTTCCCGGAGGTGGCTACACCTTC.

The rearrangement links TRBV3-1 (or the pseudogene TRBV3-2) to TRBJ2-3; 7 bases line up with TRBD2. The CDR3 contains 16 residues. The germline V gene has CDR1 LGHDT and CDR2 YNNKEL (reference sequence). The trim removed 1 base at V and 1 base at J, leaving 5 bases unmatched. CDR3 DNA sequence: TGTGCCAGCAGCCAAGGCGTTCGGGGGGGCACAGATACGCAGTATTTT. Its protein product is CASSQGVRGGTDTQYF.

CDR3 nucleotides: TGTGCCTGGAGTCCCAGGGCTACCTACGAGCAGTACTTC. As protein: CAWSPRATYEQYF. V is TRBV30 and J is TRBJ2-7, with D tentatively TRBD1 (5 bases). Germline loops: CDR1 GTSNPN, CDR2 SVGIG (reference sequence). The V and J ends lost 2 bases and 2 bases respectively, with 10 bases between them. This CDR3 spans 13 amino acids.

The chain has TRBV11-2 and TRBJ1-4; 10 bases fit TRBD1. CDR1 is SGHAT and CDR2 is FQNNGV in the germline V gene. V lost 4 bases to trimming and J lost 7 bases; unmatched junction nucleotides: 3. The CDR3 contains 14 residues. CDR3 nucleotides: TGTGCCAGCAGCTCCGGGACAGGGGTTGAAAAACTGTTTTTT. Its translation is CASSSGTGVEKLFF.

The V gene is TRBV2, the J gene TRBJ2-7, with D possibly TRBD1 on 5 matching bases. Trimming removed 7 bases from V and 3 bases from J, with 31 bases in between. Germline lookup yields CDR1 SNHLY and CDR2 FYNNEI. This CDR3 contains 19 residues. The CDR3 spells CASIRTSPFGHAAYYEQYF. The CDR3 DNA follows: TGTGCCAGCATCCGGACCTCCCCTTTTGGACATGCAGCGTACTACGAGCAGTACTTC.

The chain is built from TRBV18 and TRBJ1-5, with D possibly being TRBD1 (5 bases). The CDR3 runs 12 residues. Trimming took off 3 bases at V and 6 bases at J, with 6 bases between the two ends. Germline CDR1 and CDR2: KGHSH and LQKENI. The CDR3 sequence is CASSPGGQPQHF. CDR3 nucleotides: TGTGCCAGCTCACCGGGGGGTCAGCCCCAGCATTTT.

The chain couples TRBV23-1 to TRBJ1-1; TRBD1 might be the D (5 bases). TRBV23-1 is treated as an ORF (open reading frame) with a function not yet certain. There are 18 residues in the CDR3. V lost 0 bases to trimming and J lost 4 bases, with 21 bases between them. The CDR3 sequence is CASSQSGGRADDITEAFF. Written as DNA, the CDR3 is TGCGCCAGCAGTCAATCGGGGGGTCGGGCCGACGATATCACTGAAGCTTTCTTT.

The gene calls are TRBV9 and TRBJ1-6; D remains unclear. The V end lost 0 bases, the J end lost 6 bases, and 10 bases lay between the germline ends. CDR3 length: 15 residues. Germline values: CDR1 SGDLS, CDR2 YYNGEE. CDR3 sequence reads: CASSVEAGSNSPLHF. The CDR3 DNA reads as TGTGCCAGCAGCGTAGAAGCAGGTAGTAATTCACCCCTCCACTTT.

The chain employs TRBV5-1 and TRBJ1-1; unclear D gene. V was pared by 6 bases and J by 6 bases, with 12 bases between. The CDR3 sequence is 12 residues long. Looked up from germline, CDR1 is SGHRS and CDR2 is YFSETQ. The CDR3 bases are TGCGCCAGCAAAGGAGGAGTCTCTGAAGCTTTCTTT. Protein: CASKGGVSEAFF.